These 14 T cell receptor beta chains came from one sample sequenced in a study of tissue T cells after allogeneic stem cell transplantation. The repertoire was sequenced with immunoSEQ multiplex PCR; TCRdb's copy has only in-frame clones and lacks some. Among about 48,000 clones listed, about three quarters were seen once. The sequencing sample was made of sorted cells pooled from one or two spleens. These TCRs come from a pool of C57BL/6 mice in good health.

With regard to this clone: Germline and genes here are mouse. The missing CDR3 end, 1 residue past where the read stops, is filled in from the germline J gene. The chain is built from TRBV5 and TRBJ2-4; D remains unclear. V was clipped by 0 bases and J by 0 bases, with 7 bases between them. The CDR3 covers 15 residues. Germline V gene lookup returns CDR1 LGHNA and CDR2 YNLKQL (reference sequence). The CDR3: CASSQETSSQNTLYF. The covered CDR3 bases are TGTGCCAGCAGCCAAGAGACATCTAGTCAAAACACCTTGTAC.

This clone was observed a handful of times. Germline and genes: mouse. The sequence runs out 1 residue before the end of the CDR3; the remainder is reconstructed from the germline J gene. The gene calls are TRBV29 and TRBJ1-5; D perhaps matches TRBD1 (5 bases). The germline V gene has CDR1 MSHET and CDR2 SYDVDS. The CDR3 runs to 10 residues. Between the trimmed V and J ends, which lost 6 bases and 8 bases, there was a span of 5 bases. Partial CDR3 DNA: TGTGCTAGCAGAGGGGAGGCTCCGCTT. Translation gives CASRGEAPL. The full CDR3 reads CASRGEAPLF.

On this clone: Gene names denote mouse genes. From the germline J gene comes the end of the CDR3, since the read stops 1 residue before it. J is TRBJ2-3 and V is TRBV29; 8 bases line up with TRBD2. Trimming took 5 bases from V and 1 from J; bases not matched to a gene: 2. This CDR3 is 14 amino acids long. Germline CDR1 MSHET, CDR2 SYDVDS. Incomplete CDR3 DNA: TGTGCTAGCAGTCAGGGACTGGGTGCAGAAACGCTGTAT. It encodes CASSQGLGAETLY. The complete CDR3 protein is CASSQGLGAETLYF. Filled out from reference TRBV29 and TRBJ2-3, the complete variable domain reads DMKVTQMPRYLIKRMGENVLLECGQDMSHETMYWYRQDPGLGLQLIYISYDVDSNSEGDIPKGYRVSRKKREHFSLILDSAKTNQTSVYFCASSQGLGAETLYFGSGTRLTVL.

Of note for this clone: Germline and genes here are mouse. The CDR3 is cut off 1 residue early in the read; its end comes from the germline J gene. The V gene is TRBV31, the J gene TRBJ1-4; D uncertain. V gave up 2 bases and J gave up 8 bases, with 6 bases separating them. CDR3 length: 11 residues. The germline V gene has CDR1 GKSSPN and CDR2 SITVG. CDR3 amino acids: CAWSKRERLFF. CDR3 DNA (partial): TGTGCCTGGAGTAAGAGGGAAAGATTATTT.

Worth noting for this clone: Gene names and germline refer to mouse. CDR3 residues: CASGDAGQKGDTQYF. The covered CDR3 bases are TGTGCCAGCGGTGATGCGGGACAGAAGGGAGACACCCAGTAC. The chain couples TRBV13-2 to TRBJ2-5; 7 bases align to TRBD1. The CDR3 end is not reached by the read, which stops 1 residue before it; the germline J gene fills it in. V lost 0 bases to trimming and J lost 5 bases; unmatched junction nucleotides: 6. The CDR3 covers 15 residues. Germline CDR1 is NNHNN and CDR2 is SYGAGS (reference sequence).

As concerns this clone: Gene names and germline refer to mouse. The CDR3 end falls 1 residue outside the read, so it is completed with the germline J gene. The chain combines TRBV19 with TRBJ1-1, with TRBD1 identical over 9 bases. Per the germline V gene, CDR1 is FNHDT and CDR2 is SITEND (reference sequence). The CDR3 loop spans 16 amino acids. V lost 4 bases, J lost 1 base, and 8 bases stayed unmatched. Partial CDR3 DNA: TGTGCCAGCAGTCCTCTTCCGGGACAGGGAAACACAGAAGTCTTC. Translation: CASSPLPGQGNTEVF. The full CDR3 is CASSPLPGQGNTEVFF.

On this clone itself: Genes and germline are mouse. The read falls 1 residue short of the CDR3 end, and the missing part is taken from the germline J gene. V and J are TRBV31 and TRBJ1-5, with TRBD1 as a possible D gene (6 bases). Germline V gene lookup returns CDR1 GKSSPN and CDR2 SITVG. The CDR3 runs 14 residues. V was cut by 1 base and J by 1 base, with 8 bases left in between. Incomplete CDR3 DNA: TGTGCCTGGAGTCAGGGGGGGAACAACCAGGCTCCGCTT. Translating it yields CAWSQGGNNQAPL. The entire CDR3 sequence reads CAWSQGGNNQAPLF.

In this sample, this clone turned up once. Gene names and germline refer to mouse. The CDR3 reads CASSQRYAEQFF. The sequenced CDR3 bases are TGTGCCAGCAGCCAAAGGTATGCTGAGCAGTTC. The chain couples TRBV5 to TRBJ2-1, with unresolved D. The read terminates 1 residue before the CDR3 end, so the remaining end is supplied by the germline J gene. Trimming removed 2 bases at V and 4 bases at J, with 3 bases between. This CDR3 spans 12 amino acids. CDR1 is LGHNA, CDR2 YNLKQL, per germline (reference sequence).

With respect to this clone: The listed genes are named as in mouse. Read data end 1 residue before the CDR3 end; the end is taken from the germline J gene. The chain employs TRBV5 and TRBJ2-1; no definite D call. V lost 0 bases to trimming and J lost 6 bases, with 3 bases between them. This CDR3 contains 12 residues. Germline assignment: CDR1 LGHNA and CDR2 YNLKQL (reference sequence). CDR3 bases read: TGTGCCAGCAGCCAAGAGGGTGCTGAGCAGTTC. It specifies CASSQEGAEQF. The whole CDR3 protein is CASSQEGAEQFF.

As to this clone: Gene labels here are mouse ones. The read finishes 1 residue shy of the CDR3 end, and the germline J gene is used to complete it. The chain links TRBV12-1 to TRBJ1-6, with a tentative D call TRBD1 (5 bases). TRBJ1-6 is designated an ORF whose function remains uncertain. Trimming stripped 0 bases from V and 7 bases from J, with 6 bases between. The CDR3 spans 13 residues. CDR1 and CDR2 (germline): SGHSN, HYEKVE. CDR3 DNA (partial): TGTGCCAGCTCTCTCGAGGGGAATTCGCCCCTCTAC. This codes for CASSLEGNSPLY. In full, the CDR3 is CASSLEGNSPLYF.

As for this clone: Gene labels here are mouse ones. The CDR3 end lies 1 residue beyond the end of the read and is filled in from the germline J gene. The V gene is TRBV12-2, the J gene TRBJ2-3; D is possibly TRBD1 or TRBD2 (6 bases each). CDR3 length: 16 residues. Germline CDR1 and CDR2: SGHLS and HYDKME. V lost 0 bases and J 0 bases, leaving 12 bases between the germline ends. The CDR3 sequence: CASSLEWGHSAETLYF. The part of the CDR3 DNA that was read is TGTGCCAGCTCTCTCGAATGGGGGCATAGTGCAGAAACGCTGTAT.

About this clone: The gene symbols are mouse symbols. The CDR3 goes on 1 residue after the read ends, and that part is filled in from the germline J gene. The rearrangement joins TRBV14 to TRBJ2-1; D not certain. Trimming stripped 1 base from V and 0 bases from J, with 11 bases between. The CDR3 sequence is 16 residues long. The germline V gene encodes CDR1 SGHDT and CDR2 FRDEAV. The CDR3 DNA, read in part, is TGTGCCAGCAGTTTCCCCTGGTCGTATAACTATGCTGAGCAGTTC. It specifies CASSFPWSYNYAEQF. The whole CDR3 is CASSFPWSYNYAEQFF.

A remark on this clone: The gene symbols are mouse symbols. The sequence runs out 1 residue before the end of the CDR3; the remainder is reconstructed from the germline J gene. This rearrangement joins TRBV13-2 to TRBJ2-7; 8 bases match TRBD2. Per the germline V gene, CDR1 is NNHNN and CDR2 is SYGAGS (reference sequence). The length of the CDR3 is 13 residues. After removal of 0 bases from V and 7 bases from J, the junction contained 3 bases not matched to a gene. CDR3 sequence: CASGDGWGDEQYF. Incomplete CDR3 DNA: TGTGCCAGCGGTGATGGCTGGGGGGACGAACAGTAC.

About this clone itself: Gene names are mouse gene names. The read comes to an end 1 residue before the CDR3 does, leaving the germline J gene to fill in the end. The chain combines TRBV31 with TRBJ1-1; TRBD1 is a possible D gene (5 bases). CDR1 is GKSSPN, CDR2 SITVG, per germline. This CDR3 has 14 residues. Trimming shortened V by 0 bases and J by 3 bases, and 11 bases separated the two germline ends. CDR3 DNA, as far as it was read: TGTGCCTGGAGTCTACGGGGAGGGGACACAGAAGTCTTC. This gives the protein CAWSLRGGDTEVF. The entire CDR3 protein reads CAWSLRGGDTEVFF.